This TCR beta chain comes out of a study of post-analysis software for immune sequencing data. Trimming removed 6 bases at V and 3 bases at J, with 15 bases between. Germline V lookup: CDR1 SQVTM, CDR2 ANQGSEA. This CDR3 comprises 14 residues. In the case of this clonotype: Its specificity is not known.

Unique molecular identifiers featured in each of the TCR beta cDNA libraries. TCRdb reanalysed the PCR reads using MiXCR and keeps one entry per CDR3 protein. The sample lists 750,000 to 900,000 distinct CDR3 sequences; about 45% were seen once. Study-level findings and limits: Patients showed TRBV5-6, TRBV5-1 and TRBV20-1 among roughly five TRBV segments more frequent than in controls.

This clonotype was sampled from a girl between 5 and 17 years old with multiple sclerosis. The sample was blood. The rearrangement links TRBV29-1 to TRBJ2-1; D possibly corresponds to TRBD1 (5 bases). CDR3 loop: CSVGPFGVYNEQFF. The CDR3 nucleotides read TGCAGCGTGGGGCCTTTCGGTGTCTACAATGAGCAGTTCTTC.